This T cell receptor beta chain derives from a study of patients and donors after allogeneic stem cell transplantation. TCRdb re-analysed the RT-PCR reads in MiXCR, keeping a single row per CDR3 protein. The table includes under 200,000 distinct CDR3 sequences, 24% detected once. This CDR3 has 11 residues. Trimming pared 3 bases from V and 9 bases from J, leaving 9 bases between. The V gene's germline CDR1 is SQVTM and CDR2 ANQGSEA. Sequences were obtained from blood, either unsorted or a sorted T cell fraction (not recorded which). This clonotype originated in a human donor who was either an allogeneic HSCT recipient or a stem cell or donor lymphocyte infusion donor (not recorded which). It is not recorded whose cells these are; they may come from a transplant donor. The rearrangement uses TRBV29-1 and TRBJ2-1, with no clear D. Here the CDR3 DNA reads TGCAGCGTTGATTTTTTTGGTGAGCAGTTCTTC. Translation: CSVDFFGEQFF.